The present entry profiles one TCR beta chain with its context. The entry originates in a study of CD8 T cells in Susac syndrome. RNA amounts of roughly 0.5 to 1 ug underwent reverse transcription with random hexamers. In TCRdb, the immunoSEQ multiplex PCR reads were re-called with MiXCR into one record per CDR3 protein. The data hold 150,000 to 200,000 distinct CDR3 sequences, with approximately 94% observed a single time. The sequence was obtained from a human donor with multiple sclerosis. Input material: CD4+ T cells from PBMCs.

The CDR3 sequence: CASSSRGQNYGYTF. DNA of the CDR3: TGTGCCAGCAGTTCCAGGGGGCAGAACTATGGCTACACCTTC. The rearrangement links TRBV12-3 or TRBV12-4 to TRBJ1-2, with TRBD1 identical over 8 bases. CDR3 size: 14 residues. Trimming took 4 bases from V and 2 from J; bases not matched to a gene: 3.